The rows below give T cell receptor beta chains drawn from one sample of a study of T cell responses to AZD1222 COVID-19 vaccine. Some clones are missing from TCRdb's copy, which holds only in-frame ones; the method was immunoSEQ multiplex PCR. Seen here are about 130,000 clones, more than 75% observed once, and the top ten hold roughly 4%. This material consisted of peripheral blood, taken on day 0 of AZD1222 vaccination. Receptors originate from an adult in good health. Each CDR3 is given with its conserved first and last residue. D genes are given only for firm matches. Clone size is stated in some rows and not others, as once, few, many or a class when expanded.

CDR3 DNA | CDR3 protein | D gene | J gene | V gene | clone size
TGTGCCAGCAGCTCCCTATCGGGTCAGGTCGGCTACACCTTC | CASSSLSGQVGYTF | - | TRBJ1-2 | TRBV5-6 | -
TGCAGCGTGGGAACGTCGGGCTCTACATACAATGAGCAGTTCTTC | CSVGTSGSTYNEQFF | - | TRBJ2-1 | TRBV29-1 | -
TGTGCCAGCAGTGACCAGGGTCAGCCCCAGCATTTT | CASSDQGQPQHF | - | TRBJ1-5 | TRBV2 | -
TGTGCCAGCAGCTTGGACGGGGCCCTCTCCTATGGCTACACCTTC | CASSLDGALSYGYTF | - | TRBJ1-2 | TRBV7-9 | -
TGTGCCAGCAGTTTGGGGGGGGCCGACTCTGGAAACACCATATATTTT | CASSLGGADSGNTIYF | - | TRBJ1-3 | TRBV28 | few
TGTGCCAGCGGACAAACAGGGGACGGTCGGTCACCCCTCCACTTT | CASGQTGDGRSPLHF | TRBD1 | TRBJ1-6 | TRBV5-4 | -
TGTGCCAGCAGCTTAGACAGGGTGGGGCTTTACTTC | CASSLDRVGLYF | - | TRBJ2-7 | TRBV11-2 | -
TGTGCCAGCAGCTTTCAGGCCTACAATGAGCAGTTCTTC | CASSFQAYNEQFF | - | TRBJ2-1 | TRBV5-6 | -
TGCAGTGCTAGTGGGGGTGGCTACGAGCAGTACTTC | CSASGGGYEQYF | - | TRBJ2-7 | TRBV20-1 | few
TGTGCCAGCAGTTACAGGGGAACTGGAAACACCATATATTTT | CASSYRGTGNTIYF | TRBD1 | TRBJ1-3 | TRBV28 | -
TGTGCCAGCACAATCGCCGGGACTAGTAGCTACAATGAGCAGTTCTTC | CASTIAGTSSYNEQFF | TRBD2 | TRBJ2-1 | TRBV5-4 | -
TGTGCCAGCAGCTTAGTCCTATACAATGAGCAGTTCTTC | CASSLVLYNEQFF | - | TRBJ2-1 | TRBV11-2 | -
TGCGCCAGCAGCCTAGAAGGGGTTCTCTACGAGCAGTACTTC | CASSLEGVLYEQYF | - | TRBJ2-7 | TRBV5-1 | -
TGTGCCAGCACCTCCGGGACAGGGAACACTGAAGCTTTCTTT | CASTSGTGNTEAFF | TRBD1 | TRBJ1-1 | TRBV28 | -
TGTGCCAGCACCCCTTTTAGCGGGGGGGCGTCCAATGAGCAGTTCTTC | CASTPFSGGASNEQFF | TRBD2 | TRBJ2-1 | TRBV6-6 | few
TGTGCCACCTCGGGGGCCTTTTCCACCCAGTACTTC | CATSGAFSTQYF | - | TRBJ2-5 | TRBV19 | -
TGTGCCAGCAGTTTGAGAGGACTAGCGGCTTACGAGCAGTACTTC | CASSLRGLAAYEQYF | TRBD2 | TRBJ2-7 | TRBV27 | -
TGTGCCAGCAGTCCCGGACAGCGACAGTACGAGCAGTACTTC | CASSPGQRQYEQYF | - | TRBJ2-7 | TRBV6-5 | -
TGTGCCAGCAGCCTATGGGGGTATGGTAACACCGGGGAGCTGTTTTTT | CASSLWGYGNTGELFF | - | TRBJ2-2 | TRBV7-3 | -
TGTGCCAGCAGCCAAGATAGTCAGGACAGGGTTTCTGGAAACACCATATATTTT | CASSQDSQDRVSGNTIYF | TRBD1 | TRBJ1-3 | TRBV4-2 | -
TGTGCCAGTAGTATCCTCAGTCGGGGCGGCTACACCTTC | CASSILSRGGYTF | - | TRBJ1-2 | TRBV19 | -
TGTGCCAGCAGTCCGGGACTGGAGAATTCACCCCTCCACTTT | CASSPGLENSPLHF | - | TRBJ1-6 | TRBV2 | few
TGTGCCAGCAGCGTCAGGGGGGCAGATGAAGCTTTCTTT | CASSVRGADEAFF | TRBD1 | TRBJ1-1 | TRBV7-3 | -
TGTGCCAGCACCCCAGGGGCACTGAACACTGAAGCTTTCTTT | CASTPGALNTEAFF | - | TRBJ1-1 | TRBV28 | -
TGTGCCTGGAGTGTACTAGGGTTAGATACGCAGTATTTT | CAWSVLGLDTQYF | - | TRBJ2-3 | TRBV30 | -
TGTGCCAGCAGCCCACGGACGGGGGGCACTGAAGCTTTCTTT | CASSPRTGGTEAFF | - | TRBJ1-1 | TRBV9 | -
TGTGCCAGCAGCTCCCGATCCTTCTGGGAACAGGGGGCACTCTATGGCTACACCTTC | CASSSRSFWEQGALYGYTF | TRBD1 | TRBJ1-2 | TRBV3-1/TRBV3-2 | -
TGTGCCAGCAGCCGGGGTATGGACACTGAAGCTTTCTTT | CASSRGMDTEAFF | - | TRBJ1-1 | TRBV6-5 | -
TGTGCCAGCAGCGCCGGACGGGGACTTGCAACTAATGAAAAACTGTTTTTT | CASSAGRGLATNEKLFF | - | TRBJ1-4 | TRBV9 | -
TGTGCCAGCAGTTTGGTGAGAGGCGGCCCGGGGGGTTACGAGCAGTACTTC | CASSLVRGGPGGYEQYF | TRBD2 | TRBJ2-7 | TRBV6-2/TRBV6-3 | -
TGTGCCAGCAGCCCTAAGGCTGCCGGCACTGAAGCTTTCTTT | CASSPKAAGTEAFF | - | TRBJ1-1 | TRBV7-9 | -
TGCGCCAGCAGCTTGCAGGGGGCATTCACTGAAGCTTTCTTT | CASSLQGAFTEAFF | TRBD1 | TRBJ1-1 | TRBV5-1 | -
TGTGCCGGGGGTCGTGGGGCAGACACCGGGGAGCTGTTTTTT | CAGGRGADTGELFF | - | TRBJ2-2 | TRBV6-5 | few
TGTGCCAGCAGCCAAGCCCGAAGAACAGACTCTGGAAACACCATATATTTT | CASSQARRTDSGNTIYF | - | TRBJ1-3 | TRBV4-2 | few
TGTGCCAGCTCACCAGGGGGGCAGGACACTGAAGCTTTCTTT | CASSPGGQDTEAFF | - | TRBJ1-1 | TRBV18 | -
TGCGCCAGCAGCTCTGGACAGCCGAACACTGAAGCTTTCTTT | CASSSGQPNTEAFF | - | TRBJ1-1 | TRBV5-1 | -
TGTGCCAGCAGTGAGGGGACACTGAGTGAAAAACTGTTTTTT | CASSEGTLSEKLFF | - | TRBJ1-4 | TRBV6-1 | -
TGCAGCGTTGTCCTCCAATGGGGACGATTGAACACTGAAGCTTTCTTT | CSVVLQWGRLNTEAFF | - | TRBJ1-1 | TRBV29-1 | few
TGTGCCAGCAGCCGAAGAGGCGGGGTAAACACTGAAGCTTTCTTT | CASSRRGGVNTEAFF | - | TRBJ1-1 | TRBV11-2 | -
TGTGCCAGCAGCCCTATCCGGACAGGGCACTACGAGCAGTACTTC | CASSPIRTGHYEQYF | TRBD1 | TRBJ2-7 | TRBV3-1/TRBV3-2 | -
TGTGCCAGCTCACCAGCGGGGCCCGGCACCGGGGAGCTGTTTTTT | CASSPAGPGTGELFF | - | TRBJ2-2 | TRBV18 | -
TGTGCCAGCAGCGCCCCCCTGGGGGAGGAGACCCAGTACTTC | CASSAPLGEETQYF | - | TRBJ2-5 | TRBV9 | -
TGTGCCAGCAGTGGAGTCCGGCGGTCGGCCTCTGGAAACACCATATATTTT | CASSGVRRSASGNTIYF | - | TRBJ1-3 | TRBV6-1 | -
TGTGCCAGCAGTGTTGGGGAAAACACTGAAGCTTTCTTT | CASSVGENTEAFF | - | TRBJ1-1 | TRBV6-4 | -
TGTGCCAGTAGTATGGCCCGCTCCTACAATGAGCAGTTCTTC | CASSMARSYNEQFF | - | TRBJ2-1 | TRBV19 | -
TGTGCCAGCAGTTTAACAGCGGGCTGGGGGAAAAGCAATCAGCCCCAGCATTTT | CASSLTAGWGKSNQPQHF | - | TRBJ1-5 | TRBV28 | -
TGTGCCAGCGGGGATCGACGGGGAGAAAAACTGTTTTTT | CASGDRRGEKLFF | - | TRBJ1-4 | TRBV27 | -
TGCGCCAGCAGCAGGACAGGGGCCCACACTGAAGCTTTCTTT | CASSRTGAHTEAFF | TRBD1 | TRBJ1-1 | TRBV5-1 | -
TGTGCCAGCAGCGTAGCAGGGCGGGAGACCCAGTACTTC | CASSVAGRETQYF | - | TRBJ2-5 | TRBV9 | -
TGTGCCAGCAGGCCGACAGGGGTCTATGGCTACACCTTC | CASRPTGVYGYTF | TRBD1 | TRBJ1-2 | TRBV2 | -
TGTGCCAGTAGTCTTTCTTTATATACAGATACGCAGTATTTT | CASSLSLYTDTQYF | - | TRBJ2-3 | TRBV19 | -
TGTGCCACCAGCAGAGTCCGGGAGGACAGGGGAAATGGCTACACCTTC | CATSRVREDRGNGYTF | TRBD1 | TRBJ1-2 | TRBV15 | -
TGTGCCAGCTCCCGGGACAGTATCTCTGAAGCTTTCTTT | CASSRDSISEAFF | TRBD1 | TRBJ1-1 | TRBV6-5 | -
TGTGCCAGCAGTGTAAAGGAAAGCACCGGGGAGCTGTTTTTT | CASSVKESTGELFF | - | TRBJ2-2 | TRBV2 | -
TGTGCCAGCAGCTTAGGCTGGACAGGGGACAATTCACCCCTCCACTTT | CASSLGWTGDNSPLHF | TRBD1 | TRBJ1-6 | TRBV7-9 | -
TGTGCCAGCAGAGACAGGGGGCGCGGGAATGAGCAGTTCTTC | CASRDRGRGNEQFF | TRBD1 | TRBJ2-1 | TRBV6-5 | -
TGCGCCAGCAGCTTGGGAGGGTCCAATAACTATGGCTACACCTTC | CASSLGGSNNYGYTF | - | TRBJ1-2 | TRBV5-1 | -
TGTGCCATCAGTGTGGGGGGGAGTCGCAATGAGCAGTTCTTC | CAISVGGSRNEQFF | TRBD2 | TRBJ2-1 | TRBV10-3 | -
TGTGCCAGCAGCTTAAGGACAGGGGGGGGTGCAACTAATGAAAAACTGTTTTTT | CASSLRTGGGATNEKLFF | TRBD1 | TRBJ1-4 | TRBV11-2 | few
TGTGCCAGCATCACATCCGGGGGCACTGAAGCTTTCTTT | CASITSGGTEAFF | - | TRBJ1-1 | TRBV6-5 | -